This T cell receptor (beta chain) was observed in a study of T cell responses to AZD1222 COVID-19 vaccine. Deletions cut 5 bases from V and 8 bases from J, with 15 bases between. Germline-derived CDR1 and CDR2 are SGHNT and YENEEA. CDR3 length: 13 residues. With regard to this clone: Its antigen is undetermined.

Study results and limitations: Reportedly, nearly half of unique spike TCRs recognized epitopes outside B.1.351/B.1.1.7 mutations.

Sequencing was performed with immunoSEQ multiplex PCR; in TCRdb, only in-frame clones are kept and a portion is missing. There are roughly 140,000 clones in the sample; more than 70% occur only once, and under 3.5% lies in the top ten. This clonotype was sampled from an adult in good health. Sequencing used peripheral blood, obtained on day 0 of MenACWY control vaccination. J is TRBJ1-2 and V is TRBV11-3, with D possibly TRBD1 on 6 matching bases. The CDR3 reads CASSPGQSGGYTF. CDR3 in DNA: TGTGCCAGCAGCCCCGGACAGTCAGGGGGCTACACCTTC. The whole variable domain, remainder taken from reference TRBV11-3 and TRBJ1-2, is EAGVVQSPRYKIIEKKQPVAFWCNPISGHNTLYWYLQNLGQGPELLIRYENEEAVDDSQLPKDRFSAERLKGVDSTLKIQPAELGDSAVYLCASSPGQSGGYTFGSGTRLTVV.